The clone carrying this TCR beta chain was observed a few times. The CDR3 spans 15 residues. The V gene lost 3 bases and the J gene lost 8 bases, with 19 bases spanning the gap. Preparation of the TCRbeta library was carried out with unique molecular identifiers. TCRdb reprocessed the PCR reads with MiXCR, giving one entry per CDR3 protein. The sample has roughly 500,000 distinct CDR3 sequences, over 25% seen once. The data were taken from a study of T-cell reconstitution after alpha-beta-depleted transplantation in children. This chain links TRBV12-3 or TRBV12-4 with TRBJ1-1; possible D gene TRBD1, 5 bases. The source is a human donor who donated a stem cell graft to a child with aplastic anemia. The sample was PBMCs from the stem cell graft donor, taken from the stem cell graft. CDR3 bases: TGTGCCAGCAGTTTTCGGGCTCAGGACACCACAGAAGCTTTCTTT. Its protein product is CASSFRAQDTTEAFF.